The 4 T cell receptor beta chains given below trace back to one sample, sequenced in a study of T cells after yellow fever vaccination. TCRdb called the 5' RACE reads again in MiXCR, with one record for every CDR3 protein. The sample records about 320,000 distinct CDR3 sequences, 3.5% to 4.5% being singletons. The sequences come from PBMCs, collected 15 days after the yellow fever booster vaccination. The receptors were gathered from a man aged 18 to 35 who received the YFV17D yellow fever vaccine.

This rearrangement joins TRBV5-1 to TRBJ1-1; possible D gene TRBD1, 5 bases. CDR3 length equals 15 residues. Germline lookup yields CDR1 SGHRS and CDR2 YFSETQ. V was pared by 0 bases and J by 2 bases, with 11 bases between. The CDR3 nucleotides read TGCGCCAGCAGCTTGGTCGTAGGGGTCAACACTGAAGCTTTCTTT. Residues: CASSLVVGVNTEAFF.

This clonotype was seen at least ten times. This sequence joins TRBV5-1 and TRBJ2-6; D not resolved. The CDR3 contains 14 residues. V was pared by 0 bases and J by 4 bases, with 5 bases between. Per germline, CDR1 SGHRS and CDR2 YFSETQ. CDR3 residues: CASSLDAGANVLTF. CDR3 in DNA: TGCGCCAGCAGCTTGGACGCGGGGGCCAACGTCCTGACTTTC. Full variable domain (missing parts from reference TRBV5-1 and TRBJ2-6): KAGVTQTPRYLIKTRGQQVTLSCSPISGHRSVSWYQQTPGQGLQFLFEYFSETQRNKGNFPGRFSGRQFSNSRSEMNVSTLELGDSALYLCASSLDAGANVLTFGAGSRLTVL.

This clonotype was detected only a few times. The chain recombines TRBV6-6 with TRBJ1-1; D not resolved. V was shortened by 2 bases and J by 8 bases, with 12 bases between the two germline ends. The CDR3 contains 13 residues. The germline CDR1 and CDR2 sequences are MNHNY and SVGAGI (reference sequence). The chain's CDR3 is CASSYDFHREAFF. The CDR3 DNA sequence: TGTGCCAGCAGTTACGACTTTCATAGGGAAGCTTTCTTT.

The V call is TRBV20-1, the J call TRBJ2-7; no clear D. The V gene's germline CDR1 is DFQATT and CDR2 SNEGSKA (reference sequence). V dropped 5 bases and J dropped 4 bases, with 9 bases sitting between them. The CDR3 consists of 11 residues. CDR3 nucleotide sequence: TGCAGTGCTTTGCCTCATTACGAGCAGTACGTC. It encodes CSALPHYEQYV.